The present TCR beta chain was sequenced within a study of OX40 agonist ivuxolimab in advanced cancers. Study-wide findings and caveats: Among the lowest peripheral clonal expansion occurred in 0.1-3.0 mg/kg partial responders.

The assay was immunoSEQ multiplex PCR, and TCRdb's table has in-frame clones only and misses some. The sample includes 98,000 or so clones, roughly 80% of them seen just once. V was cut by 0 bases and J by 14 bases, with 17 bases left in between. Germline assignment: CDR1 SGHVS and CDR2 FQNEAQ. The CDR3 loop spans 15 amino acids. This clone occurred a few times. Its antigen is undetermined. The receptor was derived from an adult with an advanced solid tumor such as melanoma, head and neck, liver or kidney cancer. The rearrangement joins TRBV7-8 to TRBJ1-6, with a tentative D call TRBD1 (6 bases). The sequencing used CD4+ or CD8+ T cells sorted from blood, collected in a trial of the OX40 agonist ivuxolimab. The CDR3 spells CASSLARQGGLTLHF. DNA of the CDR3: TGTGCCAGCAGCTTAGCGCGTCAAGGGGGACTCACCCTCCACTTT.